The rows below give T cell receptor beta chains drawn from one sample of a study of spatial heterogeneity in lung cancer. TCRdb reprocessed the 5' RACE reads via MiXCR and lists one record per CDR3 protein. The profile shows around 21,000 distinct CDR3 sequences, 2.8% of them singletons. Here the sequenced sample was lung tumor tissue, taken at surgery. All receptors derive from a male donor with early-stage non-small cell lung cancer. CDR3s include the opening cysteine and the closing phenylalanine or tryptophan. Each record gives: V gene, D gene, clone size, J gene, CDR3 protein, CDR3 DNA. D genes are given only for firm matches. Expanded clones are given a class, and other clones once, few, many or no size at all.

>TRBV6-2/TRBV6-3|TRBD2|many|TRBJ2-4
CASSSRLAVSLAKNIQYF
TGTGCCAGCAGTTCCAGACTAGCGGTATCGCTAGCCAAAAACATTCAGTACTTC
>TRBV10-3|TRBD2|many|TRBJ2-7
CAISAQGLAKTYEQYF
TGTGCCATCAGCGCCCAGGGACTAGCGAAAACCTACGAGCAGTACTTC
>TRBV6-5|.|many|TRBJ2-1
CASSYDRIGEQFF
TGTGCCAGCAGTTACGATAGAATAGGTGAGCAGTTCTTC
>TRBV7-9|TRBD1|many|TRBJ2-5
CASSFETGGRVGEETQYF
TGTGCCAGCAGCTTCGAGACAGGGGGCAGGGTAGGGGAAGAGACCCAGTACTTC
>TRBV3-1|TRBD2|many|TRBJ2-3
CASSQETSGITKSTDTQYF
TGTGCCAGCAGCCAAGAGACTAGCGGTATCACTAAAAGCACAGATACGCAGTATTTT
>TRBV20-1|TRBD1|many|TRBJ2-7
CSASDGTGAYEQYF
TGCAGTGCTTCCGACGGGACAGGGGCCTACGAGCAGTACTTC
>TRBV20-1|.|many|TRBJ2-3
CSASGELLGLTDTQYF
TGCAGTGCTAGTGGAGAACTCCTCGGTCTCACAGATACGCAGTATTTT
>TRBV2|TRBD2|many|TRBJ2-3
CASTQTSRSTDTQYF
TGTGCCAGCACTCAGACTAGCAGAAGCACAGATACGCAGTATTTT
>TRBV6-1|.|few|TRBJ2-6
CASITPRGPVSGANVLTF
TGTGCCAGCATCACCCCCCGGGGGCCGGTCTCTGGGGCCAACGTCCTGACTTTC
>TRBV25-1|.|many|TRBJ2-3
CASSESYGGGPTDTQYF
TGTGCCAGCAGTGAATCTTATGGCGGCGGACCCACAGATACGCAGTATTTT
>TRBV7-2|.|many|TRBJ2-5
CASSPRYQETQYF
TGTGCCAGCAGCCCCAGGTACCAAGAGACCCAGTACTTC
>TRBV7-9|TRBD1|many|TRBJ1-2
CASRPRDRPYGYTF
TGTGCCAGCAGGCCCCGGGACAGGCCATATGGCTACACCTTC
>TRBV5-1|.|many|TRBJ1-2
CASSLGVYGYTF
TGCGCCAGCAGCTTAGGGGTTTATGGCTACACCTTC
>TRBV7-2|TRBD2|.|TRBJ2-7
CASSLLAGEGEQYF
TGTGCCAGCAGCCTATTAGCGGGAGAAGGCGAGCAGTACTTC
>TRBV11-1|.|many|TRBJ1-1
CASSLQEANTEAFF
TGTGCCAGCAGCTTACAGGAAGCGAACACTGAAGCTTTCTTT